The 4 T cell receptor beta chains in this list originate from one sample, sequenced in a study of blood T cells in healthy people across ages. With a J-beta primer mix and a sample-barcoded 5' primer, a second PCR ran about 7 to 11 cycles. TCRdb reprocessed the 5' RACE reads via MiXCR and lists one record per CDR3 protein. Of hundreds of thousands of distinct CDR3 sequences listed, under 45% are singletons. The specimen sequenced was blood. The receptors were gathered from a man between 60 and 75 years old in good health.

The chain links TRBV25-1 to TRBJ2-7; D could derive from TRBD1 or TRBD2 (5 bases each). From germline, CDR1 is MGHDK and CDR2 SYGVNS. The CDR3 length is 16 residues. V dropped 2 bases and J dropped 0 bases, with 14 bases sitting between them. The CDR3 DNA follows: TGTGCCAGCAGTGAAACCGGGACCTACTCCTCCTACGAGCAGTACTTC. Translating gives CASSETGTYSSYEQYF.

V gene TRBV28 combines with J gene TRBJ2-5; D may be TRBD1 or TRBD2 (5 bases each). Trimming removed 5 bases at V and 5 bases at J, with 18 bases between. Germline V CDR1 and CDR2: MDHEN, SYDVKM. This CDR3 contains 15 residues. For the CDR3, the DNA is TGTGCCAGCAGTGCGGCGAGGGGAGCCCTCGAGACCCAGTACTTC. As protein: CASSAARGALETQYF.

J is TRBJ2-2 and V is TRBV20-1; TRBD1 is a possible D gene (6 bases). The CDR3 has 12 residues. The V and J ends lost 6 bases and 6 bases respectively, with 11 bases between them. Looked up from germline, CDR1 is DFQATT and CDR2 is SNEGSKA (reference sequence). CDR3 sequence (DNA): TGCAGTGCCAACAGGGATTCCGGGGAGCTGTTTTTT. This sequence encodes CSANRDSGELFF.

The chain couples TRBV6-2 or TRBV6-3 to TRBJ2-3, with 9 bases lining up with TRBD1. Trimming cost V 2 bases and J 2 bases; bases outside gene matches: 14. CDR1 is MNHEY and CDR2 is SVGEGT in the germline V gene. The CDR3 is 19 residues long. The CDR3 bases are TGTGCCAGCAGTTACGTGAGAGGAGGGACAGGGAGAATCACAGATACGCAGTATTTT. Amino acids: CASSYVRGGTGRITDTQYF.